Below are 20 T cell receptor beta chains sequenced from a single sample in a study of T cells in Graves' hyperthyroidism and ophthalmopathy. The TCR beta CDR3 regions underwent amplification using RNA transcripts as the source. TCR CDR3 regions were first amplified by RT-PCR with HTBI primers. TCRdb re-called the multiplex PCR reads with MiXCR, one entry per CDR3 protein. The sample yields around 350,000 distinct CDR3 sequences, 15% to 20% seen once. The sample consisted of blood. These receptors originate from a woman in her late teens or twenties with Graves' hyperthyroidism.

This clonotype has a count of ten or more. The chain couples TRBV7-3 to TRBJ2-5; D possibly matches TRBD1 or TRBD2 (6 bases each). V gave up 4 bases and J gave up 3 bases, with 15 bases separating them. This CDR3 spans 15 amino acids. Germline values: CDR1 SGHTA, CDR2 FQGTGA. In nucleotides, the CDR3 is TGTGCCAGCAGCTCCAACCCGGGGGCGGAAGAGACCCAGTACTTC. It is translated as CASSSNPGAEETQYF.

V gene TRBV28 combines with J gene TRBJ1-2; D gene ambiguous. Trimming left V 7 bases short and J 4 bases short, with 13 bases between. The CDR3 sequence is 13 residues long. Germline loops: CDR1 MDHEN, CDR2 SYDVKM. In DNA form, the CDR3 reads TGTGCCAGCATCCCTAGCGGTGGCTATGGCTACACCTTC. Protein product: CASIPSGGYGYTF.

This clonotype was observed at least ten times. The rearrangement joins TRBV27 to TRBJ2-7; 8 bases align to TRBD2. With V trimmed by 6 bases and J by 1 base, 8 bases remained unmatched. Germline lookup yields CDR1 MNHEY and CDR2 SMNVEV (reference sequence). The CDR3 is made up of 15 amino acids. The CDR3 sequence is CASRSPGLGSYEQYF. CDR3 nucleotide sequence: TGTGCCAGCAGATCCCCGGGACTAGGTTCCTACGAGCAGTACTTC.

This clonotype was picked up many times. The chain links TRBV29-1 to TRBJ1-3; D is ambiguous. Germline-derived CDR1 and CDR2 are SQVTM and ANQGSEA. V shed 4 bases and J shed 0 bases, with 10 bases lying between them. This CDR3 has 14 amino acids. CDR3 sequence (DNA): TGCAGCGTTGCAGGCAGCCACTCTGGAAACACCATATATTTT. The encoded protein is CSVAGSHSGNTIYF.

Points on this clonotype: Given a much more abundant clone one base away, this may be a read error. J is TRBJ2-7 and V is TRBV6-1; 8 nucleotides match TRBD2. In germline, CDR1 is MNHNS, CDR2 SASEGT. CDR3 length equals 15 residues. Losses at the gene ends were 7 bases for V and 0 bases for J; bases not matched to a gene: 8. The CDR3 DNA is TGTGCCAGCATCACAGCGGGGGCGGTCTCCTACGAGCAGTACTTC. This sequence encodes CASITAGAVSYEQYF.

This clonotype was seen at least ten times. One end of the junction is discordant with germline, which a read error may explain. The CDR3 DNA sequence: TGTGCCAGCAGTGGTACGGATTTTAATGAAAAACTGCTTTTT. Translating gives CASSGTDFNEKLLF. This chain joins TRBV28 and TRBJ1-4, with D hard to call. The CDR3 totals 14 residues. The germline CDR1 and CDR2 sequences are MDHEN and SYDVKM.

This clonotype turned up a few times. This chain connects TRBV3-1 to TRBJ1-3, with TRBD1 as a possible D gene (5 bases). Germline lookup yields CDR1 LGHDT and CDR2 YNNKEL (reference sequence). The CDR3 sequence is 15 residues long. Trimming removed 5 bases from V and 0 bases from J, with 11 bases in between. CDR3: CASSNHDSSGNTIYF. The DNA of the CDR3 is TGTGCCAGCAGCAACCACGACAGCTCTGGAAACACCATATATTTT.

This clonotype was found many times. The junction differs from germline at one of its ends, possibly a read error. V and J are TRBV2 and TRBJ2-7; D is unclear. Germline loops: CDR1 SNHLY, CDR2 FYNNEI. This CDR3 contains 12 residues. CDR3 loop: CASSEAGLVLFF. The CDR3 DNA sequence: TGTGCCAGCAGTGAAGCGGGGTTGGTCCTGTTCTTC.

This clonotype was found many times. This sequence joins TRBV27 and TRBJ1-5; D remains unclear. Germline CDR1 is MNHEY and CDR2 is SMNVEV (reference sequence). CDR3 length: 10 amino acids. The V and J ends lost 8 bases and 9 bases respectively, with 8 bases between them. CDR3 coding DNA: TGTGCCAGCGGGATAGGGCCCCAGCATTTT. This encodes CASGIGPQHF.

This clonotype was found many times. The chain employs TRBV20-1 and TRBJ2-7, with TRBD2 identical over 7 bases. Germline assignment: CDR1 DFQATT and CDR2 SNEGSKA (reference sequence). There are 12 residues in the CDR3. V shed 7 bases, J shed 2 bases, and the junction held 5 bases outside the gene matches. For the CDR3, the DNA is TGCAGTGGGGCGGGGGAGACCTACGAGCAGTACTTC. Protein product: CSGAGETYEQYF.

The table lists this clonotype with many counts. V is TRBV6-2 or TRBV6-3 and J is TRBJ2-2; the D gene is possibly TRBD1 (6 bases). CDR1 is MNHEY, CDR2 SVGEGT, per germline. V lost 6 bases to trimming and J lost 7 bases, with 15 bases between them. The CDR3 totals 14 residues. CDR3 sequence (DNA): TGTGCCAGCAGAAAGACAGGCGAAATCGGGGAGCTGTTTTTT. It is translated as CASRKTGEIGELFF.

This clonotype appeared many times. The J gene is TRBJ1-1, the V gene TRBV12-3 or TRBV12-4; D remains unclear. CDR3 length: 13 residues. The V end was cut by 7 bases, the J end by 4 bases, with 13 bases between. As DNA, the CDR3 is TGTGCCAGCACTCTTTTCCCAAGCACTGAAGCTTTCTTT. This codes for CASTLFPSTEAFF.

The table lists this clonotype with a few counts. V usage is TRBV20-1 and J usage is TRBJ1-6; no clear D. CDR1 and CDR2 (germline): DFQATT, SNEGSKA (reference sequence). The CDR3 sequence is 13 residues long. V was shortened by 3 bases and J by 6 bases, with 9 bases between the two germline ends. CDR3 protein: CSASSVSNSPLHF. The CDR3 bases are TGCAGTGCTAGTTCCGTTTCTAATTCACCCCTCCACTTT.

In its sample, this clonotype was seen many times. The chain combines TRBV12-3 or TRBV12-4 with TRBJ1-1; D is unresolved. The CDR3 loop spans 13 amino acids. V was shortened by 6 bases and J by 0 bases, with 8 bases between the two germline ends. The CDR3 DNA is TGTGCCAGCAGAGACCTTATGAACACTGAAGCTTTCTTT. Amino acids: CASRDLMNTEAFF.

The chain uses TRBV11-1 and TRBJ2-2; D is unclear. CDR1 SGHAT and CDR2 FQDESV come from the germline V gene (reference sequence). V lost 0 bases and J 0 bases, leaving 11 bases between the germline ends. The CDR3 has 17 residues. The CDR3 loop is CASSLALTYANTGELFF. The CDR3 DNA is TGTGCCAGCAGCTTAGCTCTCACGTACGCGAACACCGGGGAGCTGTTTTTT.

This clonotype was seen many times. This rearrangement joins TRBV28 to TRBJ2-7, with a possible D match to TRBD2 (7 bases). The length of the CDR3 is 15 residues. Germline V lookup: CDR1 MDHEN, CDR2 SYDVKM. Between the trimmed V and J ends, which lost 5 bases and 4 bases, there was a span of 18 bases. This CDR3 is CASSDLTGGHYEQYF. CDR3 nucleotides: TGTGCCAGCAGTGATCTCACCGGGGGGCATTACGAGCAGTACTTC.

About this clonotype itself: The junction does not match germline at one end; this may be a read error. The chain recombines TRBV6-4 with TRBJ2-5; D is uncertain. The CDR3 runs 15 residues. CDR1 is MRHNA and CDR2 is SNTAGT in the germline V gene. The CDR3 is CASSYSQGGWETQYF. The DNA of the CDR3 is TGTGCCAGCAGTTACTCGCAAGGCGGTTGGGAGACCCAGTACTTC.

J is TRBJ1-2 and V is TRBV6-2 or TRBV6-3; D is undetermined. Germline CDR1 and CDR2: MNHEY and SVGEGT. The CDR3 length is 14 residues. V lost 2 bases to trimming and J lost 4 bases, with 11 bases between them. CDR3 sequence reads: CASSYRGVIYGYTF. The CDR3 nucleotides are TGTGCCAGCAGTTACCGCGGGGTGATCTATGGCTACACCTTC.

This clonotype was found a few times. This chain uses TRBV18 with TRBJ1-5; no clear D. V was shortened by 2 bases and J by 1 base, with 9 bases between the two germline ends. Germline V gene sequence: CDR1 KGHSH, CDR2 LQKENI. CDR3 size: 15 residues. CDR3 sequence (DNA): TGTGCCAGCTCACCAACGACGGAGAGCAATCAGCCCCAGCATTTT. It specifies CASSPTTESNQPQHF.

The chain carries TRBV30 and TRBJ1-1, with 9 bases identical to TRBD1. Germline V lookup: CDR1 GTSNPN, CDR2 SVGIG (reference sequence). The CDR3 length is 11 residues. Trimming cost V 6 bases and J 8 bases; bases outside gene matches: 4. CDR3 nucleotides: TGTGCCTGCGAGGGACAGGGCGAAGCTTTCTTT. It encodes CACEGQGEAFF.